This TCR beta chain was captured in a study of long-term antiretroviral therapy in people with HIV. Findings and limits, study-wide: Post-ART samples showed increased diversity that remained below transplant donor control levels. In HIV, the repertoires covered a tighter span of CDR3 lengths than in controls.

Samples were assayed with immunoSEQ v3.0 at survey level. Each sample aimed for about 40,000-50,000 sequenced T-cell genomes. The protocol was immunoSEQ multiplex PCR, while the TCRdb copy is restricted to in-frame clones and leaves out a portion. The table shows 20,000 to 25,000 clones, with roughly 84% occurring only once. A note on this clone: The antigen is not known.

The CDR3 is 16 residues long. V shed 0 bases and J shed 8 bases, with 19 bases lying between them. Germline CDR1 is SGHRS and CDR2 is YFSETQ. Sequenced material: unsorted PBMCs, taken about 2.4 years after starting antiretroviral therapy. This clonotype was sampled from a man in his forties or fifties with HIV. The chain couples TRBV5-1 to TRBJ2-3, with a possible D match to TRBD2 (6 bases). The CDR3 loop reads CASSLVSGEGAGTQYF. CDR3 DNA: TGCGCCAGCAGCTTGGTGTCGGGAGAGGGAGCTGGTACGCAGTATTTT.